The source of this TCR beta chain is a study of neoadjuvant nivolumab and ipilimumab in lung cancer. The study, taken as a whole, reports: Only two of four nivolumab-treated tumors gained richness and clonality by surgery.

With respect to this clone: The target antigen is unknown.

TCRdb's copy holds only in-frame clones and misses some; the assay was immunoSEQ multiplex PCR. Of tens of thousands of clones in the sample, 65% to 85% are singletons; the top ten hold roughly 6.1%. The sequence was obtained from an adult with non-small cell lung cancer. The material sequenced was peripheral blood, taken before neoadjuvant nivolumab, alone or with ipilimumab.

CDR3: CASSEFGVSSYNSPLHF. In DNA, the CDR3 is TGTGCCAGCAGTGAATTTGGAGTAAGCTCCTATAATTCACCCCTCCACTTT. The chain has TRBV25-1 and TRBJ1-6, with D unclear. From germline, CDR1 is MGHDK and CDR2 SYGVNS. This CDR3 is 17 amino acids long. Trimming cost V 1 base and J 0 bases, with 10 bases left between them.